The next 27 T cell receptor beta chains were all read from a single sample in a study of OX40 agonist ivuxolimab in advanced cancers. Sequencing was performed with immunoSEQ multiplex PCR; in TCRdb, only in-frame clones are kept and a portion is missing. The sample yields roughly 46,000 clones, 70% to 90% seen once. Sequences were derived from CD4+ or CD8+ T cells sorted from blood, sampled in a trial of the OX40 agonist ivuxolimab. The receptor set was obtained from an adult with an advanced solid tumor such as melanoma, head and neck, liver or kidney cancer.

The chain joins TRBV14 to TRBJ2-5; possible D gene TRBD2, 6 bases. V was shortened by 6 bases and J by 7 bases, with 12 bases between the two germline ends. The CDR3 extends over 12 amino acids. CDR1 is SGHDN, CDR2 FVKESK, per germline. This CDR3 reads CASRPTSGTQYF. The CDR3 nucleotides are TGTGCCAGCAGACCGACTAGTGGGACCCAGTACTTC. The full variable domain, its missing parts supplied by reference TRBV14 and TRBJ2-5, is EAGVTQFPSHSVIEKGQTVTLRCDPISGHDNLYWYRRVMGKEIKFLLHFVKESKQDESGMPNNRFLAERTGGTYSTLKVQPAELEDSGVYFCASRPTSGTQYFGPGTRLLVL.

Here the CDR3 reads CASSSLTADEQFF. CDR3 nucleotide sequence: TGCGCCAGCAGCTCGTTAACAGCGGATGAGCAGTTCTTC. The genes are TRBV5-1 and TRBJ2-1, with D perhaps matching TRBD2 (5 bases). V was shortened by 3 bases and J by 8 bases, with 12 bases between the two germline ends. From germline, CDR1 is SGHRS and CDR2 YFSETQ. This CDR3 is built from 13 residues.

The chain joins TRBV7-9 to TRBJ1-1, with D uncertain. This CDR3 contains 13 residues. The germline V and J ends were trimmed by 5 bases and 4 bases, with 11 bases remaining between them. Germline V CDR1 and CDR2: SEHNR, FQNEAQ (reference sequence). Here the CDR3 DNA reads TGTGCCAGCAGCCCACTTTGGCTCACTGAAGCTTTCTTT. Translation gives CASSPLWLTEAFF.

This chain connects TRBV7-6 to TRBJ2-3; 15 nucleotides line up with TRBD2. The CDR3 runs 17 residues. Germline-derived CDR1 and CDR2 are SGHVS and FNYEAQ. Trimming cost V 5 bases and J 7 bases; bases outside gene matches: 10. CDR3 amino acids: CASSLEGLAGGRNTQYF. CDR3 sequence (DNA): TGTGCCAGCAGCCTCGAGGGACTAGCGGGAGGACGAAATACGCAGTATTTT. Using reference TRBV7-6 and TRBJ2-3 for the parts outside the CDR3, the full variable domain is GAGVSQSPRYKVTKRGQDVALRCDPISGHVSLYWYRQALGQGPEFLTYFNYEAQQDKSGLPNDRFSAERPEGSISTLTIQRTEQRDSAMYRCASSLEGLAGGRNTQYFGPGTRLTVL.

V gene TRBV5-6 combines with J gene TRBJ2-2, with D perhaps matching TRBD1 or TRBD2 (5 bases each). With 0 bases removed from V and 5 bases from J, the gap between germline ends came to 5 bases. CDR1 is SGHDT and CDR2 is YYEEEE in the germline V gene. The CDR3 consists of 13 residues. The CDR3 loop is CASSLGGTGELFF. DNA for the CDR3: TGTGCCAGCAGCTTGGGGGGGACCGGGGAGCTGTTTTTT.

The chain combines TRBV4-1 with TRBJ1-2, with D maybe TRBD1 (6 bases). The CDR3 runs 16 residues. Per germline, CDR1 MGHRA and CDR2 YSYEKL. V dropped 0 bases and J dropped 4 bases, with 15 bases sitting between them. The CDR3 DNA reads as TGCGCCAGCAGCCAAGATTGGCCGGGGGCGGCCTATGGCTACACCTTC. It translates to CASSQDWPGAAYGYTF.

The rearrangement links TRBV2 to TRBJ2-5; no firm D call. The J call is uncertain, as TRBJ2-7 better fits the DNA end. The germline V gene has CDR1 SNHLY and CDR2 FYNNEI. The CDR3 loop spans 14 amino acids. In DNA form, the CDR3 reads TGTGCCAGCACGTTTCGGCGAAGCTCCTACGAGCAGTACTTC. Translating gives CASTFRRSSYEQYF.

The chain carries TRBV7-2 and TRBJ2-1; possibly TRBD2 for D (6 bases). Trimming left V 1 base short and J 8 bases short, with 18 bases between. In germline, CDR1 is SGHTA, CDR2 FQGNSA. The CDR3 runs 16 residues. The CDR3 loop is CASSLGGGNLYHEQFF. DNA for the CDR3: TGTGCCAGCAGCTTAGGAGGAGGGAACTTATATCATGAGCAGTTCTTC.

This chain joins TRBV5-1 and TRBJ1-5, with D uncertain. CDR3 length: 15 amino acids. V dropped 0 bases and J dropped 0 bases, with 7 bases sitting between them. The germline CDR1 and CDR2 sequences are SGHRS and YFSETQ. This CDR3 is CASSLDGISNQPQHF. For the CDR3, the DNA is TGCGCCAGCAGCTTGGACGGAATTAGCAATCAGCCCCAGCATTTT.

The rearrangement joins TRBV2 to TRBJ2-7; D might be TRBD2 (5 bases). This CDR3 has 15 residues. The V and J ends lost 2 bases and 3 bases respectively, with 14 bases between them. CDR1 and CDR2 (germline): SNHLY, FYNNEI. The chain's CDR3 is CASSEPPRVYYEQYF. CDR3 in DNA: TGTGCCAGCAGTGAACCCCCGCGGGTATACTACGAGCAGTACTTC.

This chain links TRBV27 with TRBJ1-6; D gene unclear. The germline CDR1 and CDR2 sequences are MNHEY and SMNVEV (reference sequence). This CDR3 spans 16 amino acids. Between the trimmed V and J ends, which lost 5 bases and 0 bases, there was a span of 11 bases. The CDR3 loop is CASSLMGSSYNSPLHF. DNA of the CDR3: TGTGCCAGCAGTCTTATGGGGAGCTCCTATAATTCACCCCTCCACTTT.

The count of this clone is one. The CDR3 sequence is CASSGLAGDEQFF. DNA for the CDR3: TGTGCCAGCTCGGGACTAGCGGGAGACGAGCAGTTCTTC. This chain connects TRBV7-6 to TRBJ2-1; 14 positions match TRBD2. The junction had 4 bases not matched to a gene; V was cut back by 8 bases and J by 10 bases. From germline, CDR1 is SGHVS and CDR2 FNYEAQ. This CDR3 is built from 13 residues.

The DNA for the CDR3 is TGTGCCAGCAGCTTAGTAACGGGCCCCTCCTACGAGCAGTACTTC. Translating gives CASSLVTGPSYEQYF. V usage is TRBV11-3 and J usage is TRBJ2-7; D gene uncertain. Per germline, CDR1 SGHNT and CDR2 YENEEA. The CDR3 sequence is 15 residues long. V was shortened by 1 base and J by 0 bases, with 10 bases between the two germline ends.

The chain has TRBV5-1 and TRBJ1-1, with 11 bases lining up with TRBD1. The V and J ends lost 6 bases and 4 bases, in that order; junction bases with no gene match: 2. CDR1 is SGHRS and CDR2 is YFSETQ in the germline V gene. CDR3 length: 13 amino acids. The CDR3 nucleotides read TGCGCCAGCAAAGGGACAGGGGGCACTGAAGCTTTCTTT. Translating it yields CASKGTGGTEAFF.

V and J are TRBV5-5 and TRBJ2-5; no clear D. The CDR3 is 16 amino acids. Germline V gene lookup returns CDR1 SGHKS and CDR2 YYEKEE (reference sequence). V lost 3 bases and J lost 5, with 20 bases in between. The CDR3 nucleotides read TGTGCCAGCAGCTCCTACTATGGGGAAATCCGTGAGACCCAGTACTTC. Translation gives CASSSYYGEIRETQYF.

The chain employs TRBV10-3 and TRBJ1-1, with D uncertain. V was clipped by 0 bases and J by 7 bases, with 12 bases between them. Looked up from germline, CDR1 is ENHRY and CDR2 is SYGVKD. This CDR3 region has 14 residues. CDR3 loop: CAISESGVQYEAFF. CDR3 DNA: TGTGCCATCAGTGAGTCTGGGGTTCAATATGAAGCTTTCTTT.

The V gene is TRBV9, the J gene TRBJ2-7; 7 positions match TRBD2. The V and J ends lost 0 bases and 3 bases, in that order; junction bases with no gene match: 6. Germline CDR1 reads SGDLS; CDR2 reads YYNGEE. CDR3 length: 15 residues. CDR3 DNA: TGTGCCAGCAGCGTAGACGGGAGGAATTTCTACGAGCAGTACTTC. This encodes CASSVDGRNFYEQYF.

J is TRBJ2-7 and V is TRBV12-5, with D tentatively TRBD2 (5 bases). CDR1 and CDR2 from the germline V gene are LGHNT and FRNRAP. Trimming shortened V by 5 bases and J by 4 bases, and 6 bases separated the two germline ends. CDR3 size: 11 residues. The CDR3 protein is CASGRGYEQYF. CDR3 sequence (DNA): TGTGCTAGTGGTCGGGGATACGAGCAGTACTTC.

V gene TRBV28 combines with J gene TRBJ2-7; D call uncertain. Trimming took off 5 bases at V and 3 bases at J, with 5 bases between the two ends. The V gene's germline CDR1 is MDHEN and CDR2 SYDVKM. The length of the CDR3 is 11 residues. The chain's CDR3 is CASSLLYEQYF. In DNA form, the CDR3 reads TGTGCCAGCAGTCTACTCTACGAGCAGTACTTC. The complete variable domain, with remaining parts taken from reference TRBV28 and TRBJ2-7, reads DVKVTQSSRYLVKRTGEKVFLECVQDMDHENMFWYRQDPGLGLRLIYFSYDVKMKEKGDIPEGYSVSREKKERFSLILESASTNQTSMYLCASSLLYEQYFGPGTRLTVT.

The DNA for the CDR3 is TGTGCCAGCAGTTTAGGGGGACAGGGCGGCACTGAAGCTTTCTTT. Its protein is CASSLGGQGGTEAFF. The V gene is TRBV28, the J gene TRBJ1-1, with 9 bases identical to TRBD1. The germline V gene has CDR1 MDHEN and CDR2 SYDVKM. This CDR3 comprises 15 residues. The V and J ends lost 2 bases and 4 bases, in that order; junction bases with no gene match: 5.

The chain carries TRBV4-2 and TRBJ2-7; no reliable D call. This CDR3 comprises 14 residues. V was pared by 0 bases and J by 4 bases, with 10 bases between. Per the germline V gene, CDR1 is LGHNA and CDR2 is YNFKEQ. The CDR3 DNA is TGTGCCAGCAGCCAAGAAACGGTTAGGTACGAGCAGTACTTC. Translating it yields CASSQETVRYEQYF.

The J gene is TRBJ1-1, the V gene TRBV5-1, with 7 bases aligning to TRBD1. The CDR3 spans 15 residues. Germline CDR1 reads SGHRS; CDR2 reads YFSETQ. V shed 4 bases and J 0 bases; nucleotides not matched to a gene: 6. The CDR3 DNA follows: TGCGCCAGCAGCAGACAGGGTACAATGAACACTGAAGCTTTCTTT. It codes for CASSRQGTMNTEAFF. Variable domain in full (rest from reference TRBV5-1 and TRBJ1-1): KAGVTQTPRYLIKTRGQQVTLSCSPISGHRSVSWYQQTPGQGLQFLFEYFSETQRNKGNFPGRFSGRQFSNSRSEMNVSTLELGDSALYLCASSRQGTMNTEAFFGQGTRLTVV.

J is TRBJ2-1 and V is TRBV6-4; D uncertain. The germline CDR1 and CDR2 sequences are MRHNA and SNTAGT. The CDR3 is 12 amino acids. V dropped 4 bases and J dropped 7 bases, with 8 bases sitting between them. The CDR3, as DNA: TGTGCCAGCAGTGCAGGTGGAAATGAGCAGTTCTTC. It yields the protein CASSAGGNEQFF.

This rearrangement joins TRBV5-1 to TRBJ2-3, with TRBD1 matching 7 bases. Trimming at V came to 4 bases and at J to 3 bases, leaving 11 bases not matched to a gene. This CDR3 has 16 residues. CDR1 and CDR2 (germline): SGHRS, YFSETQ. The CDR3 sequence: CASSARTGAFTDTQYF. The CDR3 DNA is TGCGCCAGCAGCGCAAGGACAGGCGCCTTTACAGATACGCAGTATTTT.

The rearrangement links TRBV5-1 to TRBJ1-4; D remains unclear. V dropped 3 bases and J dropped 7 bases, with 13 bases sitting between them. The length of the CDR3 is 14 residues. Germline CDR1 is SGHRS and CDR2 is YFSETQ. The DNA of the CDR3 is TGCGCCAGCAGCTGGACGGAACCTGGTGAAAAACTGTTTTTT. As protein: CASSWTEPGEKLFF.

This rearrangement joins TRBV5-6 to TRBJ2-7; either TRBD1 or TRBD2 may fit D (5 bases each). The CDR3 runs to 15 residues. The V end was cut by 4 bases, the J end by 0 bases, with 14 bases between. CDR1 and CDR2 from the germline V gene are SGHDT and YYEEEE. For the CDR3, the DNA is TGTGCCAGCAGCCCGAGGGACCTCATCTCCTACGAGCAGTACTTC. This codes for CASSPRDLISYEQYF. Full variable domain (outside the CDR3, taken from reference TRBV5-6 and TRBJ2-7): DAGVTQSPTHLIKTRGQQVTLRCSPKSGHDTVSWYQQALGQGPQFIFQYYEEEERQRGNFPDRFSGHQFPNYSSELNVNALLLGDSALYLCASSPRDLISYEQYFGPGTRLTVT.

V usage is TRBV7-2 and J usage is TRBJ2-7, with D unresolved. V was shortened by 1 base and J by 4 bases, with 5 bases between the two germline ends. Germline V gives CDR1 SGHTA, CDR2 FQGNSA. CDR3 length equals 12 residues. The CDR3 protein is CASSLVGYEQYF. CDR3 bases: TGTGCCAGCAGCTTAGTGGGTTACGAGCAGTACTTC.